These 25 T cell receptor beta chains share one sample of origin, sequenced in a study of CD8+ T cells in alopecia areata. Sorting of pooled cutaneous lymph node cells was based on CD4, CD8alpha, NKG2D, NKG2ACE and other markers. Reverse transcription of extracted RNA yielded cDNA, which provided the sequencing template. Assay used: immunoSEQ multiplex PCR; TCRdb lists only in-frame clones, some missing. The sample counts about 300,000 clones, none seen once; the ten largest own 1.2%. Sample: CD4+ T cells sorted from a lymph node. The receptors shown here come from a C3H/HeJ mouse with alopecia areata. The MHC haplotype recorded for the strain is H2-k.

The table lists this clone with a few counts. The gene names here belong to mouse. The read ends 4 residues before the CDR3 terminus; that terminus is restored from the germline J gene. The V gene is TRBV19, the J gene TRBJ2-1; 9 positions match TRBD1. V dropped 0 bases and J dropped 5; count of bases not matched to a gene: 3. CDR1 is FNHDT and CDR2 is SITEND in the germline V gene (reference sequence). There are 15 residues in the CDR3. The CDR3 bases that were read are TGTGCCAGCAGTATAGCCGGGACAGGGCATGCT. Protein product: CASSIAGTGHA. The whole CDR3 protein is CASSIAGTGHAEQFF.

This clone was detected many times. The genes are named according to mouse. The read terminates 4 residues before the CDR3 end, so the remaining end is supplied by the germline J gene. The sample holds other DNA sequences that translate to the same CDR3. This rearrangement joins TRBV13-1 to TRBJ2-2; 7 bases fit TRBD2. V was clipped by 0 bases and J by 0 bases; unmatched bases: 2. This CDR3 region has 16 residues. Germline CDR1 NSHNY, CDR2 SYGAGN. The covered CDR3 bases are TGTGCCAGCAGTGATGCACTGGGGACAAACACCGGG. It yields the protein CASSDALGTNTG. The entire CDR3 protein reads CASSDALGTNTGQLYF.

A word on this clone: Genes here carry mouse names. The same CDR3 arises from other DNA sequences in this sample as well. The CDR3 here is CASSFRGGNYAEQFF. Incomplete CDR3 DNA: TGTGCCAGCAGTTTCAGGGGAGGGAACTATGCT. The gene calls are TRBV14 and TRBJ2-1; tentatively, D is TRBD1 (5 bases). From the germline J gene comes the end of the CDR3, since the read stops 4 residues before it. Trimming cost V 1 base and J 1 base, with 9 bases left between them. Per the germline V gene, CDR1 is SGHDT and CDR2 is FRDEAV. CDR3 length: 15 residues.

In the case of this clone: The germline and genes are mouse ones. Read data end 4 residues before the CDR3 end; the end is taken from the germline J gene. The chain couples TRBV1 to TRBJ2-7; 8 bases line up with TRBD1. The length of the CDR3 is 17 residues. Germline V gives CDR1 NSQYPW, CDR2 LRSPGD (reference sequence). The sequenced CDR3 bases are TGCACCTGCAGTGCAGACGTCCCACAGGGGGGAGTTTAT. Protein: CTCSADVPQGGVY. The full-length CDR3 reads as CTCSADVPQGGVYEQYF.

This clone was detected ten times or more. The listed genes are named as in mouse. Sequencing ends 4 residues short of the CDR3 end; the germline J gene provides the rest. The same CDR3 can be traced to other DNA sequences in this sample. This chain links TRBV13-1 with TRBJ1-2, with D perhaps matching TRBD1 (6 bases). The CDR3 totals 14 residues. V gave up 1 base and J gave up 0 bases, with 7 bases separating them. The germline V gene has CDR1 NSHNY and CDR2 SYGAGN. The CDR3 sequence is CASSDRTANSDYTF. The DNA read from the CDR3 is TGTGCCAGCAGTGATCGGACAGCAAACTCC.

This clone was detected a few times. Any gene name here is a mouse gene name. The read stops 4 residues short of the end of the CDR3; the missing end is completed from the germline J gene. Other DNA sequences in this specimen translate into the identical CDR3. The gene calls are TRBV13-1 and TRBJ1-1, with a weak D call TRBD1 (6 bases). The V and J ends lost 0 bases and 3 bases respectively, with 9 bases between them. The CDR3 totals 14 residues. Per the germline V gene, CDR1 is NSHNY and CDR2 is SYGAGN. CDR3: CASSDGGADTEVFF. CDR3 DNA (partial): TGTGCCAGCAGTGATGGGGGGGCAGACACA.

On this clone: Gene names and germline refer to mouse. The read comes to an end 4 residues before the CDR3 does, leaving the germline J gene to fill in the end. V and J are TRBV5 and TRBJ1-2; a weak D match, TRBD1 (6 bases). The CDR3 sequence is 16 residues long. Trimming pared 0 bases from V and 1 base from J, leaving 12 bases between. Looked up from germline, CDR1 is LGHNA and CDR2 is YNLKQL (reference sequence). The sequenced part of the CDR3 DNA is TGTGCCAGCAGCCAAGATACGGCCAGGGGAAACTCC. This codes for CASSQDTARGNS. The whole CDR3 region reads CASSQDTARGNSDYTF.

Concerning this clone: Gene names refer to mouse genes. The CDR3 end is not reached by the read, which stops 4 residues before it; the germline J gene fills it in. This chain connects TRBV13-3 to TRBJ2-5, with 7 bases identical to TRBD1. The CDR3 extends over 15 amino acids. The V and J ends lost 1 base and 2 bases, in that order; junction bases with no gene match: 4. The germline V gene encodes CDR1 NNHDY and CDR2 SYVADS. The CDR3 is CASSDPGGGQDTQYF. The covered CDR3 bases are TGTGCCAGCAGTGATCCAGGGGGAGGCCAAGAC.

This clone was seen a few times. Mouse names are used for the genes. Read coverage stops 4 residues before the CDR3 terminus; the germline J gene supplies the remainder. This CDR3 is also generated by other DNA sequences in the sample. The chain combines TRBV19 with TRBJ2-7, with 9 nucleotides matching TRBD2. The CDR3 runs to 15 residues. V lost 5 bases to trimming and J lost 0 bases; unmatched junction nucleotides: 6. CDR1 and CDR2 from the germline V gene are FNHDT and SITEND (reference sequence). The CDR3 sequence: CASSPPGLGSYEQYF. The DNA read from the CDR3 is TGTGCCAGCAGCCCTCCGGGACTGGGCTCCTAT.

This clone was counted between two and nine times. Gene labels here are mouse ones. Read data end 4 residues before the CDR3 end; the end is taken from the germline J gene. Other DNA sequences from this sample encode an identical CDR3 as well. The chain joins TRBV13-3 to TRBJ2-3; 9 nucleotides align to TRBD2. Trimming at V came to 0 bases and at J to 1 base, leaving 3 bases not matched to a gene. CDR1 and CDR2 from the germline V gene are NNHDY and SYVADS. This CDR3 comprises 16 residues. Incomplete CDR3 DNA: TGTGCCAGCAGTGATGCTGGGGGGGGTGGTGCAGAA. It yields the protein CASSDAGGGGAE. The entire CDR3 reads CASSDAGGGGAETLYF.

This clone has more than one count but fewer than ten. Gene and germline names: mouse. The read terminates 4 residues ahead of where the CDR3 ends, so the germline J gene completes it. The V and J genes are TRBV5 and TRBJ2-5, with a tentative D call TRBD1 (6 bases). The CDR3 is 14 residues long. Germline CDR1 reads LGHNA; CDR2 reads YNLKQL (reference sequence). Trimming took 4 bases from V and 2 from J, leaving 10 bases between them. CDR3 DNA (partial): TGTGCCAGCAGCCCCCAGGGGATCCAAGAC. Translation: CASSPQGIQD. The full CDR3 sequence reads CASSPQGIQDTQYF.

This clone was seen only a few times. Gene labels here are mouse ones. The read stops 4 residues short of the end of the CDR3; the missing end is completed from the germline J gene. The rearrangement uses TRBV13-1 and TRBJ2-7; the match to TRBD1 covers 7 bases. CDR1 and CDR2 from the germline V gene are NSHNY and SYGAGN. The CDR3 length is 15 residues. The V segment lost 3 bases and the J segment 1 base; nucleotides outside the gene matches: 7. This CDR3 reads CASSGPRQGSYEQYF. Incomplete CDR3 DNA: TGTGCCAGCAGTGGACCCCGACAGGGATCCTAT.

As concerns this clone: Gene names and germline match the mouse. The read falls 4 residues short of the CDR3 end, and the missing part is taken from the germline J gene. V usage is TRBV1 and J usage is TRBJ1-1, with TRBD1 matching over 9 bases. The CDR3 has 17 amino acids. Germline lookup yields CDR1 NSQYPW and CDR2 LRSPGD (reference sequence). CDR3 bases read: TGCACCTGCAGTGCAGGAGTAACAGGGGGCGCGGGTACA. This sequence encodes CTCSAGVTGGAGT. The whole CDR3 sequence reads CTCSAGVTGGAGTEVFF.

A note on this clone: Gene names and germline refer to mouse. The DNA ends 4 residues before the CDR3 does, and the rest of the CDR3 is filled in from the germline J gene. The J gene is TRBJ1-2, the V gene TRBV13-3, with 7 bases lining up with TRBD1. The germline V gene encodes CDR1 NNHDY and CDR2 SYVADS. The CDR3 loop spans 13 amino acids. The covered CDR3 bases are TGTGCCAGCAGTGAGACAGGGTGGTCC. Protein product: CASSETGWS. The full CDR3 protein is CASSETGWSDYTF.

Regarding this clone: The gene names here belong to mouse. The read ends 4 residues shy of where the CDR3 ends; the end is completed using the germline J gene. This chain connects TRBV1 to TRBJ2-2; D possibly corresponds to TRBD1 (6 bases). Germline loops: CDR1 NSQYPW, CDR2 LRSPGD (reference sequence). This CDR3 has 15 residues. The V gene lost 3 bases and the J gene lost 4 bases, with 12 bases spanning the gap. The part of the CDR3 DNA that was read is TGCACCTGCAGTGCGGGGACATGGGCCACCGGG. The encoded protein is CTCSAGTWATG. The CDR3 in its entirety is CTCSAGTWATGQLYF. Complete variable domain (other parts from reference TRBV1 and TRBJ2-2): VTLLEQNPRWRLVPRGQAVNLRCILKNSQYPWMSWYQQDLQKQLQWLFTLRSPGDKEVKSLPGADYLATRVTDTELRLQVANMSQGRTLYCTCSAGTWATGQLYFGEGSKLTVL.

This clone was picked up a small number of times. These gene names are mouse names. The read finishes 4 residues shy of the CDR3 end, and the germline J gene is used to complete it. The chain links TRBV13-2 to TRBJ1-2, with 9 bases aligning to TRBD1. CDR3 length equals 15 residues. Germline loops: CDR1 NNHNN, CDR2 SYGAGS (reference sequence). CDR3 loop: CASGDAGTGRSDYTF. The sequenced part of the CDR3 DNA is TGTGCCAGCGGTGATGCGGGGACAGGGAGGTCC.

This clone was counted a few times. Gene and germline names: mouse. From the germline J gene comes the end of the CDR3, since the read stops 4 residues before it. Other DNA sequences of this sample code for an identical CDR3. The chain employs TRBV13-2 and TRBJ2-5; tentative D call: TRBD1 (6 bases). Germline V gene data show CDR1 as NNHNN and CDR2 as SYGAGS (reference sequence). The CDR3 has 12 amino acids. The sequenced CDR3 bases are TGTGCCAGCGGTCGGGACAAAGAC. It encodes CASGRDKD. The CDR3, in full, reads CASGRDKDTQYF.

This clone has ten or more counts. Gene and germline names: mouse. The read ends 4 residues before the CDR3 terminus; that terminus is restored from the germline J gene. The rearrangement links TRBV17 to TRBJ2-1; 7 bases match TRBD2. Looked up from germline, CDR1 is MNHDT and CDR2 is YYDKIL. Trimming took 3 bases from V and 1 from J; bases not matched to a gene: 0. There are 14 residues in the CDR3. The CDR3 sequence is CASSSGGNYAEQFF. The sequenced part of the CDR3 DNA is TGTGCTAGCAGTAGTGGGGGGAACTATGCT.

A remark on this clone: Here the gene names and germline are mouse. The read terminates 4 residues ahead of where the CDR3 ends, so the germline J gene completes it. J is TRBJ2-5 and V is TRBV13-1, with 9 bases aligning to TRBD2. The CDR3 totals 15 residues. The germline V gene has CDR1 NSHNY and CDR2 SYGAGN. V dropped 1 base and J dropped 1; count of bases not matched to a gene: 1. CDR3 DNA (partial): TGTGCCAGCAGTGATCACTGGGGGGACCAAGAC. This sequence encodes CASSDHWGDQD. The full CDR3 protein is CASSDHWGDQDTQYF.

This clone was found a few times. Mouse gene names and germline throughout. The read ends 4 residues before the CDR3 terminus; that terminus is restored from the germline J gene. The chain combines TRBV17 with TRBJ2-4, with 11 bases that match TRBD2. The trim removed 6 bases at V and 0 bases at J, leaving 5 bases unmatched. Germline V CDR1 and CDR2: MNHDT, YYDKIL. The CDR3 length is 16 residues. The CDR3 sequence: CASRTGGATSQNTLYF. Incomplete CDR3 DNA: TGTGCTAGCAGAACTGGGGGGGCGACTAGTCAAAAC.

This clone has more than one count but fewer than ten. Gene names and germline refer to mouse. The missing CDR3 end, 4 residues past where the read stops, is filled in from the germline J gene. V and J are TRBV13-3 and TRBJ2-5; TRBD1 agrees at 10 bases. The CDR3 runs to 14 residues. The germline V gene has CDR1 NNHDY and CDR2 SYVADS. The sequenced CDR3 bases are TGTGCCAGCAGGGTGGGACAGGGGAAAGAC. Translated, it gives CASRVGQGKD. The full CDR3 reads CASRVGQGKDTQYF.

This clone was observed a few times. Germline and genes: mouse. The observed sequence ends 4 residues before the CDR3 terminus, with the missing tail filled in from the germline J gene. V usage is TRBV3 and J usage is TRBJ2-5; 13 bases fit TRBD2. Germline V gene sequence: CDR1 SNHLY, CDR2 FYNGKV (reference sequence). CDR3 length: 16 residues. Germline trimming cut 1 base from V and 3 bases from J; bases unmatched to any gene: 1. The DNA read from the CDR3 is TGTGCCAGCAGCTTAGGGACTGGGGGGGCGCAAGAC. Protein product: CASSLGTGGAQD. The whole CDR3 protein is CASSLGTGGAQDTQYF.

In this sample, this clone turned up a few times. The gene names given are mouse names. The read is 4 residues too short to cover the CDR3 end, so that end is filled in from the germline J gene. The rearrangement links TRBV13-1 to TRBJ1-2; TRBD1 matches at 9 bases. Trimming cost V 3 bases and J 1 base; bases outside gene matches: 4. Looked up from germline, CDR1 is NSHNY and CDR2 is SYGAGN. This CDR3 has 15 amino acids. The covered CDR3 bases are TGTGCCAGCAGTGCCACAGGGGGCGTAAACTCC. This encodes CASSATGGVNS. The CDR3 as a whole reads CASSATGGVNSDYTF.

Regarding this clone: Here the gene names and germline are mouse. The CDR3 goes on 4 residues after the read ends, and that part is filled in from the germline J gene. The V gene is TRBV3, the J gene TRBJ2-4; TRBD2 aligns across 9 bases. The CDR3 runs to 16 residues. CDR1 is SNHLY, CDR2 FYNGKV, per germline (reference sequence). V gave up 5 bases and J gave up 1 base; unmatched junction bases: 7. CDR3 DNA (partial): TGTGCCAGCAGCGTTGGGGGGGCGCCCGGTCAAAAC. Amino acids: CASSVGGAPGQN. The whole CDR3 is CASSVGGAPGQNTLYF.

This clone turned up a few times. Germline and genes: mouse. The read terminates 4 residues ahead of where the CDR3 ends, so the germline J gene completes it. The J gene is TRBJ2-7, the V gene TRBV31; 11 nucleotides align to TRBD2. Germline CDR1 reads GKSSPN; CDR2 reads SITVG. The CDR3 length is 12 residues. The part of the CDR3 DNA that was read is TGTGCCTGGAGGGACTGGGGGGAT. Protein product: CAWRDWGD. The full-length CDR3 reads as CAWRDWGDEQYF.